A selection of T cell receptor beta chains follows, all from one sample in a study of cytomegalovirus exposure and HLA in healthy donors. Profiled with immunoSEQ multiplex PCR; TCRdb holds only in-frame clones, not every one. The sample holds 25,000 or so clones, 75% to 85% seen once. Specimen: PBMCs. These receptors were collected from a male donor in good health and CMV-seronegative. Each CDR3 is given with its conserved first and last residue. A D gene is named only where the DNA matches it firmly. Size is omitted from some rows. Given values are once, few, many or a class for expanded clones.

J gene	V gene	clone size	D gene	CDR3 protein	CDR3 DNA
TRBJ2-3	TRBV10-1	.	TRBD2	CASSDKRGGSDTQYF	TGCGCCAGCAGTGACAAGCGGGGGGGTTCAGATACGCAGTATTTT
TRBJ2-3	TRBV7-6	.	TRBD2	CASSLGLASSTDTQYF	TGTGCCAGCAGCTTAGGACTAGCCTCTAGCACAGATACGCAGTATTTT
TRBJ2-7	TRBV7-2	.	TRBD1	CASSSRQGANEQYF	TGTGCCAGCAGCTCTCGACAGGGGGCCAACGAGCAGTACTTC
TRBJ2-5	TRBV7-3	.	TRBD2	CASSSGTTPLETQYF	TGTGCCAGCAGCTCCGGGACTACACCATTAGAGACCCAGTACTTC
TRBJ2-1	TRBV9	.	TRBD2	CASSEGLAGAQAYNEQFF	TGTGCCAGCAGCGAGGGACTAGCGGGAGCCCAGGCCTACAATGAGCAGTTCTTC
TRBJ1-4	TRBV7-9	.	TRBD1	CASSVTGGANEKLFF	TGTGCCAGCAGCGTAACAGGGGGGGCTAATGAAAAACTGTTTTTT
TRBJ2-3	TRBV4-3	few	TRBD2	CASSQFWREGDTDTQYF	TGCGCCAGCAGCCAATTTTGGCGGGAGGGTGACACAGATACGCAGTATTTT
TRBJ2-7	TRBV6-5	.	.	CASSYSTADDYEQYF	TGTGCCAGCAGTTACTCAACAGCGGACGACTACGAGCAGTACTTC
TRBJ2-3	TRBV5-1	.	TRBD2	CASSSGLAGGKGGDTQYF	TGCGCCAGCAGCTCGGGACTAGCGGGGGGCAAAGGAGGAGATACGCAGTATTTT
TRBJ1-1	TRBV27	few	TRBD1	CASSSEGQGQEAFF	TGTGCCAGCAGTTCAGAAGGGCAGGGACAGGAAGCTTTCTTT
TRBJ1-4	TRBV27	.	.	CASSPDYEKLFF	TGTGCCAGCAGTCCCGACTATGAAAAACTGTTTTTT
TRBJ2-5	TRBV19	.	.	CASTMRGGETQYF	TGTGCCAGTACCATGAGGGGAGGAGAGACCCAGTACTTC
TRBJ1-5	TRBV10-3	.	.	CAISDQPYSNQPQHF	TGTGCCATCAGTGATCAACCCTATAGCAATCAGCCCCAGCATTTT
TRBJ1-2	TRBV19	.	.	CASMRAGLANYGYTF	TGTGCCAGTATGCGGGCCGGCTTGGCTAACTATGGCTACACCTTC
TRBJ2-3	TRBV15	.	.	CATRAGESTDTQYF	TGTGCCACCAGGGCCGGAGAGAGCACAGATACGCAGTATTTT
TRBJ2-7	TRBV28	few	.	CASSLLSLGASSYEQYF	TGTGCCAGCAGTTTATTAAGTTTAGGGGCCAGCTCCTACGAGCAGTACTTC
TRBJ2-1	TRBV18	.	.	CASSPDRYLSNEQFF	TGTGCCAGCTCACCAGACAGGTACCTCTCCAATGAGCAGTTCTTC
TRBJ2-7	TRBV7-9	.	TRBD2	CASINSGGSPYEQYF	TGTGCCAGCATCAATAGCGGGGGGTCGCCCTACGAGCAGTACTTC
TRBJ2-7	TRBV7-2	.	.	CASSPGYEQYF	TGTGCCAGCAGCCCAGGGTACGAGCAGTACTTC
TRBJ2-3	TRBV5-1	.	TRBD1	CASSQGDSRTDTQYF	TGCGCCAGCAGCCAAGGGGACAGCCGCACAGATACGCAGTATTTT
TRBJ1-5	TRBV9	.	.	CASSVASLSGEVVNQPQHF	TGTGCCAGCAGCGTAGCTTCACTTTCGGGGGAGGTTGTCAATCAGCCCCAGCATTTT
TRBJ2-5	TRBV14	few	.	CASSQDSREQYF	TGTGCCAGCAGCCAAGATAGTAGAGAGCAGTACTTC
TRBJ2-7	TRBV7-6	.	TRBD1	CASSLPYQGQGEQYF	TGTGCCAGCAGCTTACCCTATCAGGGACAGGGCGAGCAGTACTTC
TRBJ2-5	TRBV10-3	once	TRBD2	CATGTSGGETQYF	TGTGCCACCGGGACTAGCGGGGGGGAGACCCAGTACTTC
TRBJ1-1	TRBV2	.	.	CASSVQGWGNTEAFF	TGTGCCAGCTCCGTGCAGGGTTGGGGGAACACTGAAGCTTTCTTT
TRBJ2-5	TRBV2	.	.	CASSWGPTGETQYF	TGTGCCAGCTCCTGGGGTCCCACAGGGGAGACCCAGTACTTC
TRBJ1-2	TRBV7-9	few	.	CSSSFGTAHGGGYTF	TGTTCCAGCAGCTTCGGTACAGCCCACGGGGGTGGCTACACCTTC
TRBJ2-3	TRBV7-8	.	TRBD2	CASSGARGGLSVDTQYF	TGTGCCAGCAGCGGAGCCCGGGGGGGCCTTTCGGTAGATACGCAGTATTTT
TRBJ2-2	TRBV9	.	TRBD2	CASSGSGRTPGGELFF	TGTGCCAGCAGCGGCAGCGGGAGGACACCGGGCGGGGAGCTGTTTTTT
TRBJ2-5	TRBV7-3	.	TRBD1	CASSSYRGETQYF	TGTGCCAGCAGCTCCTACAGGGGCGAGACCCAGTACTTC
TRBJ2-3	TRBV10-2	once	.	CASSESGDTQYF	TGCGCCAGCAGTGAGAGCGGAGATACGCAGTATTTT
TRBJ2-3	TRBV9	.	TRBD2	CASSVLGGSTGTDTQYF	TGTGCCAGCAGCGTACTAGGCGGGAGCACGGGCACAGATACGCAGTATTTT
TRBJ1-5	TRBV7-9	.	TRBD1	CASSLTETGDQPQHF	TGTGCCAGCAGCTTAACAGAAACAGGGGATCAGCCCCAGCATTTT
TRBJ2-1	TRBV5-4	.	TRBD2	CASSRTPGGDYLQVEQFF	TGTGCCAGCAGCAGAACCCCCGGGGGGGACTACCTCCAGGTGGAGCAGTTCTTC
TRBJ1-1	TRBV9	.	.	CASSLAGRMNTEAFF	TGTGCCAGCAGCCTCGCGGGACGGATGAACACTGAAGCTTTCTTT
TRBJ2-3	TRBV14	.	.	CASSQLGADTQYF	TGTGCCAGCAGCCAGTTGGGCGCAGATACGCAGTATTTT
TRBJ2-3	TRBV7-9	few	.	CASSLAGRVTDTQYF	TGTGCCAGCAGCCTCGCAGGGCGCGTAACAGATACGCAGTATTTT
TRBJ1-6	TRBV7-2	.	.	CASSPTAGDNSPLHF	TGTGCCAGCAGCCCCACTGCAGGTGATAATTCACCCCTCCACTTT
TRBJ2-3	TRBV18	.	.	CASSPYGTYRDTQYF	TGTGCCAGCTCACCCTACGGGACATATCGCGATACGCAGTATTTT
TRBJ2-6	TRBV28	.	.	CATIEATGANVLTF	TGTGCCACAATCGAGGCAACTGGGGCCAACGTCCTGACTTTC
TRBJ2-7	TRBV4-3	.	.	CASSQDWTRNEQYF	TGCGCCAGCAGCCAAGATTGGACTCGAAACGAGCAGTACTTC
TRBJ1-3	TRBV6-5	few	.	CASSYSGDYSGNTIYF	TGTGCCAGCAGTTACTCCGGGGACTACTCTGGAAACACCATATATTTT
TRBJ2-6	TRBV7-3	.	TRBD1	CASSLTALPGQWSSGANVLTF	TGTGCCAGCAGCTTAACCGCCTTGCCGGGACAGTGGAGCTCTGGGGCCAACGTCCTGACTTTT
TRBJ2-1	TRBV14	.	.	CASSPLAGSPEQFF	TGTGCCAGCAGCCCCCTGGCAGGGTCGCCTGAGCAGTTCTTC
TRBJ1-1	TRBV2	.	TRBD1	CASLNNLDRANTEAFF	TGTGCCAGCTTAAATAATCTGGACAGGGCGAACACTGAAGCTTTCTTT